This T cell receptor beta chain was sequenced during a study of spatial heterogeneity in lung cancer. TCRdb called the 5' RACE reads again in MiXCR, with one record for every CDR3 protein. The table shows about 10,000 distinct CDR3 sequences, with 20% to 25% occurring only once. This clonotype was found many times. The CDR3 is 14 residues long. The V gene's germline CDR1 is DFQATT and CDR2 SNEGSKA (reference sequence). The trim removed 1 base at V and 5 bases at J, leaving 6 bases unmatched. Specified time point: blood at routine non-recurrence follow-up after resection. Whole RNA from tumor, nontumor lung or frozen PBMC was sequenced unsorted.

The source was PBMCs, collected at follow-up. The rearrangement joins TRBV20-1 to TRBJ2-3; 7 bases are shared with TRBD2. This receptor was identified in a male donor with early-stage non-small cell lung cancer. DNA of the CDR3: TGCAGTGCTAGAGGGGCGGGGAGGGGAGATACGCAGTATTTT. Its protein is CSARGAGRGDTQYF.